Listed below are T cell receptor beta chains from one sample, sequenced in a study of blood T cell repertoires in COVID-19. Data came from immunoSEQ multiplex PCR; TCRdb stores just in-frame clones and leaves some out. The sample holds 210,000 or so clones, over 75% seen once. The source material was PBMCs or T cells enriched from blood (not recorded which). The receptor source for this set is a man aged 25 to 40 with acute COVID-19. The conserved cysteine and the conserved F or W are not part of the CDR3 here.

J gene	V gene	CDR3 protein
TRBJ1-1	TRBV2	ASSDGLEAF
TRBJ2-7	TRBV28	ASSTGTGVYEQY
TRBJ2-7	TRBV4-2	ASSRETRDYEQY
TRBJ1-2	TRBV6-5	ASRPTGVSGYT
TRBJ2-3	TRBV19	ASSMMAADTQY
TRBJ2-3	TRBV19	ASSISGGRSTDTQY
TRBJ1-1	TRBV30	AWNSGLNTEAF
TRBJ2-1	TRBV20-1	SASYGTGGNEQF
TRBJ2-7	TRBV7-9	ASSPPFEAGGRYEQY
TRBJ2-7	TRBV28	ASSPRVAYEQY
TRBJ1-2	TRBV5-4	ASSRQEGRSYT
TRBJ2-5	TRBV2	ASREGSTWAWIQY
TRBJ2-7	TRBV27	ASSPMGLAGGRYEQY
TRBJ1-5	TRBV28	ATNFGGTGNQPQH
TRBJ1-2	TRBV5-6	ASSMGQGKAYGYT
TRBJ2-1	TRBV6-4	ASSGQGGEQF
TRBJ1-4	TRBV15	ATSRGGTLEKLF
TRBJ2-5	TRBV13	ASSLGTGKETQY
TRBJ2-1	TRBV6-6	ASSRSGGAFSEQF
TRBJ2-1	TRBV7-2	ASSLLRGGSEQF
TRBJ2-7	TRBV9	ASSPLQGFSTYEQY
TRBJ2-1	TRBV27	ASSLNGGLGNEQF